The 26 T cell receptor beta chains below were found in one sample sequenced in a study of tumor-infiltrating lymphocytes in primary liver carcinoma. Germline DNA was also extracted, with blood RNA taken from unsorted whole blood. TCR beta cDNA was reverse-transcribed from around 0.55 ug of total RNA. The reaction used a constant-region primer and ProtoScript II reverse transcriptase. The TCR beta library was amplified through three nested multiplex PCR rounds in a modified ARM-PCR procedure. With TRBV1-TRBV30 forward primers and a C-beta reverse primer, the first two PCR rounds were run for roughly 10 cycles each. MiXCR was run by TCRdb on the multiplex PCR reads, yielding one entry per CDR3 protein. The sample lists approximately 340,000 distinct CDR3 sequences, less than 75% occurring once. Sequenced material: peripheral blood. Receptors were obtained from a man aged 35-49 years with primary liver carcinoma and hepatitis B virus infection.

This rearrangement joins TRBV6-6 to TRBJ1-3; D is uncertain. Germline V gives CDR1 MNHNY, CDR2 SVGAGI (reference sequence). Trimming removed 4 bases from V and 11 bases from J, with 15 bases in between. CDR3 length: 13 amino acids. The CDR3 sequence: CASSFVPGAAIYF. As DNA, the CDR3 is TGTGCCAGCAGTTTCGTGCCGGGAGCCGCCATATATTTT.

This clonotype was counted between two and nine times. The CDR3 sequence is CASSPIRGKGLTYEQYF. CDR3 nucleotide sequence: TGTGCCAGCAGCCCTATTAGAGGGAAGGGGCTGACCTACGAGCAGTACTTC. The V and J genes are TRBV5-6 and TRBJ2-7; D is tentatively TRBD1 or TRBD2 (5 bases each). The CDR3 contains 17 residues. V was cut by 4 bases and J by 2 bases, with 22 bases left in between. The germline CDR1 and CDR2 sequences are SGHDT and YYEEEE.

CDR3 nucleotides: TGTGCCAGCAGATTAGCGGGAGGTGTCGGAGGGACCCAGTACTTC. Translating gives CASRLAGGVGGTQYF. The chain recombines TRBV5-6 with TRBJ2-5, with 10 bases fitting TRBD2. The CDR3 is made up of 15 amino acids. V lost 5 bases to trimming and J lost 7 bases; unmatched junction nucleotides: 11. Germline V gene data show CDR1 as SGHDT and CDR2 as YYEEEE.

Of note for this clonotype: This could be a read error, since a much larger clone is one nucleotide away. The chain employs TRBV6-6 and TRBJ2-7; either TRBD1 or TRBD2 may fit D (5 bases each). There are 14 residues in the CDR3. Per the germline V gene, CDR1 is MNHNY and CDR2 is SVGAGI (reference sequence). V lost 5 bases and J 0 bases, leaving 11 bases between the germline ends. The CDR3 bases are TGTGCCAGCAGTGACGGGGCGAACTCCTACGAGCAGTACTTC. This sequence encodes CASSDGANSYEQYF.

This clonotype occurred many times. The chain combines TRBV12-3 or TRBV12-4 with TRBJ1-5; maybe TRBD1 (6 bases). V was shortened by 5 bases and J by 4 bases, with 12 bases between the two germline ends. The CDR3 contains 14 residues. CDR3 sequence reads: CASSTDSKNQPQHF. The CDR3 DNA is TGTGCCAGCAGTACGGACAGCAAGAATCAGCCCCAGCATTTT.

In DNA form, the CDR3 reads TGTGCCAGCAGTCCCCGGAGGGCGGGAGAGGTATCCTACGAGCAGTACTTC. This translates into CASSPRRAGEVSYEQYF. The chain has TRBV6-6 and TRBJ2-7, with 7 bases fitting TRBD2. CDR3 size: 17 residues. With V trimmed by 5 bases and J by 1 base, 14 bases remained unmatched. Per germline, CDR1 MNHNY and CDR2 SVGAGI (reference sequence).

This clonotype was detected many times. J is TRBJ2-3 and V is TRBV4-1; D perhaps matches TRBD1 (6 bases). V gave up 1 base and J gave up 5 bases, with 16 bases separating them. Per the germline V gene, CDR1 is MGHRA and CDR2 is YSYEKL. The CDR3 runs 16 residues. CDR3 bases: TGCGCCAGCAGCCAAGCCCCCGGGACAACACAAGATACGCAGTATTTT. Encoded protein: CASSQAPGTTQDTQYF.

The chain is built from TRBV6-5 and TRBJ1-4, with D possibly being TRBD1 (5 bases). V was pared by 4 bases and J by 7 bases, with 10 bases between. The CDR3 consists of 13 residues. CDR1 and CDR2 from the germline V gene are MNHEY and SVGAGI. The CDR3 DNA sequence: TGTGCCAGCAGTTGGGACCACGCTGAAAAACTGTTTTTT. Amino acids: CASSWDHAEKLFF.

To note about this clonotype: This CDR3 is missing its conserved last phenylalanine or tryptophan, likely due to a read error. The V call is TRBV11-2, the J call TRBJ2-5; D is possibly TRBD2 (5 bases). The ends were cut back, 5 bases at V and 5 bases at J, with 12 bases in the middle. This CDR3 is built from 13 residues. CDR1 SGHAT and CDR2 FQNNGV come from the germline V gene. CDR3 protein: CASSEGMEETQYL. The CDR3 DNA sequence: TGTGCCAGCAGCGAGGGTATGGAGGAGACCCAGTACCTC.

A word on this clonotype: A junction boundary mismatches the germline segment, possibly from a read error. CDR3 protein: CASRPSSGGRSYNEQFF. In nucleotides, the CDR3 is TGTGCTAGCAGGCCGAGCTCTGGCGGGAGGTCCTACAATGAGCAGTTCTTC. This chain connects TRBV11-3 to TRBJ2-1; 8 bases fit TRBD2. This CDR3 is 17 amino acids long. The germline V gene encodes CDR1 SGHNT and CDR2 YENEEA.

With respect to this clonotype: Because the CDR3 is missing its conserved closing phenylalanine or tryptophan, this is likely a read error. The CDR3 reads CASSLGQGRNTGELFS. CDR3 bases: TGTGCCAGCAGCTTGGGCCAGGGGAGAAACACCGGGGAACTGTTTTCT. This sequence joins TRBV5-5 and TRBJ2-2; possible D gene TRBD1, 6 bases. The CDR3 runs to 16 residues. CDR1 SGHKS and CDR2 YYEKEE come from the germline V gene (reference sequence).

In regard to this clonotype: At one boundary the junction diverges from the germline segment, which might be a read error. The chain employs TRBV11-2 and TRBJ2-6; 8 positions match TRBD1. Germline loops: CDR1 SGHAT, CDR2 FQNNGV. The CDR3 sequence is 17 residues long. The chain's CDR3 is CASSKTGVISGANILTF. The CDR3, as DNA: TGCGCCAGCAGCAAGACAGGGGTGATATCTGGGGCCAACATCCTGACTTTC.

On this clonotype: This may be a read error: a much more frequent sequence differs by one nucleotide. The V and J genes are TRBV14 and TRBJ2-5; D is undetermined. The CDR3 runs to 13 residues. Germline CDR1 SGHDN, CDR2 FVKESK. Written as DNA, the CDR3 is TGTGCCAGCAGCGTCCGGCCTCAAGAGATCCAGTACTTC. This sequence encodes CASSVRPQEIQYF.

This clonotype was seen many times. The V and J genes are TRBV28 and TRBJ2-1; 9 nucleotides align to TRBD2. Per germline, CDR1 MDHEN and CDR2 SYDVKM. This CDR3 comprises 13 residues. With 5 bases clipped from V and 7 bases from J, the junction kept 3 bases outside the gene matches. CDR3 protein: CASSSGRRNEQFF. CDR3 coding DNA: TGTGCCAGCAGTAGCGGGAGGCGTAATGAGCAGTTCTTC.

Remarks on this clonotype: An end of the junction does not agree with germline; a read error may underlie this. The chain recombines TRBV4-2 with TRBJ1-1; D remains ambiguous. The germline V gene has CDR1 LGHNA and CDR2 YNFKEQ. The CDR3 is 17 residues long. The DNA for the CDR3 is TGTGCCAGCAGCCAAGAAACGGTGGTTACTATGAACACTGGAGCTTTCTTT. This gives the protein CASSQETVVTMNTGAFF.

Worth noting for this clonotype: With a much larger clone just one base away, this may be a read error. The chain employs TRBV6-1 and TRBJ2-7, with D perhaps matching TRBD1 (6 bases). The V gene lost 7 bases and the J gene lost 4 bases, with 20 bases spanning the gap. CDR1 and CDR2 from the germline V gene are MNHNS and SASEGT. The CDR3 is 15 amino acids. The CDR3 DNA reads TGTGCCAGCACGCAGTCCGGGACAAGGGTATACGAGCAGTACTTC. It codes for CASTQSGTRVYEQYF.

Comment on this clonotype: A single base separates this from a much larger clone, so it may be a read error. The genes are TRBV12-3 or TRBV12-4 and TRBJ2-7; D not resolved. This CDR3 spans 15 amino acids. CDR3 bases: TGTGCCATCAGTCAAAAGGGTGTTAAAGGCTGGGAGCAGTACTTC. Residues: CAISQKGVKGWEQYF.

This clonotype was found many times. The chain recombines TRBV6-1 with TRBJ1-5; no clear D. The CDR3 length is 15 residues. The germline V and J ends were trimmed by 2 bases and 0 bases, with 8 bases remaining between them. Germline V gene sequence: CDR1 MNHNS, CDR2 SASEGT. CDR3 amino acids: CASSEPQYSNQPQHF. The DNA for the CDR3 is TGTGCCAGCAGTGAACCCCAATATAGCAATCAGCCCCAGCATTTT.

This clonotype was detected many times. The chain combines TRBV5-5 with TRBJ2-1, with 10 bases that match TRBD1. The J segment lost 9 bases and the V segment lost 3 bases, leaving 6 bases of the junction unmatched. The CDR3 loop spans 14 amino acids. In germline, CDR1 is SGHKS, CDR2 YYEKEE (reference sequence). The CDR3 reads CASSWATGGGEQFF. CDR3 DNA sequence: TGTGCCAGCAGCTGGGCGACAGGGGGCGGTGAGCAGTTCTTC.

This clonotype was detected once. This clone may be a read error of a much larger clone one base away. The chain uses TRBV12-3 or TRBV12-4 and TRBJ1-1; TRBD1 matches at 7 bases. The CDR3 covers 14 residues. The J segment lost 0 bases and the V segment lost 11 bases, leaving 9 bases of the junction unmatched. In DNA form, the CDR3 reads TGTGCCGGCAATGGACAGGCCATGAACACTGAAGCTTTCTTT. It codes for CAGNGQAMNTEAFF.

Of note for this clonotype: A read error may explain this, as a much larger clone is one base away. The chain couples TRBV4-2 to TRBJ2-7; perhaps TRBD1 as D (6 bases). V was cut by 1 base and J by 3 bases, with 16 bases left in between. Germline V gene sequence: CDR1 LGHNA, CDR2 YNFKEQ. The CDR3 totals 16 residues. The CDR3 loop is CASSQAEAGAGYEQYF. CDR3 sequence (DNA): TGTGCCAGCAGCCAAGCCGAGGCAGGGGCAGGCTACGAGCAGTACTTC.

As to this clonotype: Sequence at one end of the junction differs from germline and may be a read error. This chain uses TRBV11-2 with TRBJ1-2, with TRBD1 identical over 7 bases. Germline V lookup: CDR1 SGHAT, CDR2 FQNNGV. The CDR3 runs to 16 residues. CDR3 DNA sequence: TGTACCAGGAGCAAACCGGGACAGTATTCAGACGCGCGGATACCCTTC. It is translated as CTRSKPGQYSDARIPF.

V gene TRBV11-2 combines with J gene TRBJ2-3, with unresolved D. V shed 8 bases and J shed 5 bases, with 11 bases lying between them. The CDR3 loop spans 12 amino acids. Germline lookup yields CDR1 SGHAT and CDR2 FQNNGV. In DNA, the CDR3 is TGTGCCAGCGGCCTAGACCTAGATACGCAGTATTTT. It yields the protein CASGLDLDTQYF.

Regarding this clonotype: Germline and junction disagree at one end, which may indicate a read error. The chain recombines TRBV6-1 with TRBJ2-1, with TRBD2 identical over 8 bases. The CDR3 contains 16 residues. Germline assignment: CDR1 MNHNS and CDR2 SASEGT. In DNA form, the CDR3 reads TGTGTCAGCAGAGAAATTCCGGGACTAGTGAATAATGAGCAGTTCTTC. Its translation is CVSREIPGLVNNEQFF.

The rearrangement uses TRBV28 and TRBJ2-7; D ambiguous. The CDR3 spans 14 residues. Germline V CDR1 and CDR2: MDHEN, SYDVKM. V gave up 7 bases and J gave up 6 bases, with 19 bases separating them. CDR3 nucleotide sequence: TGTGCCAGCATATCGATGTACCCCCGCGGCGAGCAGTACTTC. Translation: CASISMYPRGEQYF.

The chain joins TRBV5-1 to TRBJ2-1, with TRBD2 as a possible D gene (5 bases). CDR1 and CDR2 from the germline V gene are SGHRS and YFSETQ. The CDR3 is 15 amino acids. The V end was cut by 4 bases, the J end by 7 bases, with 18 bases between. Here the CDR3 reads CASSVGLTNGNEQFF. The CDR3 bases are TGCGCCAGCAGCGTGGGGTTGACTAACGGGAATGAGCAGTTCTTC.